The clone carrying this T cell receptor beta chain was observed at least ten times. What it recognizes is unknown. Selection for sequencing was limited to patients who had shown CD8+CD57+ cell expansion by flow cytometry. Each patient gave a blood sample that was collected before any therapy had been received. The study profiled TCR beta VDJ and CDR3 using genomic DNA as template. TCRdb re-analysed the reads in MiXCR, keeping a single row per CDR3 protein. The table shows 210,000 or so distinct CDR3 sequences, with around 50% occurring only once. The data belong to a study of CD8+CD57+ T cells in acquired aplastic anemia. Study-wide context: Yields of DNA that came from sorted CD4+ and CD8+ cells averaged around 3 ug. Study findings and constraints: Twenty-nine sequences, all CD8+ CDR3, were shared between patients and controls. Patients showed no significant difference from controls in CD8+ Simpson's diversity.

This CDR3 comprises 14 residues. V lost 8 bases, J lost 8 bases, and 16 bases lay in between. Germline CDR1 and CDR2: SGHVS and FNYEAQ. The clonotype originates from a human donor with aplastic anemia. The chain links TRBV7-6 to TRBJ1-6; maybe TRBD1 (6 bases). Material: sorted CD4+, CD8+, or CD8+CD57+ T cells (not recorded which) from PBMCs. This chain's CDR3 is CASSPGRGYSPLHF. CDR3 DNA: TGTGCCAGCTCCCCAGGCAGGGGTTATTCACCCCTCCACTTT.